This passage covers 9 T cell receptor beta chains from one sample sequenced in a study of T cell changes during pregnancy in multiple sclerosis. Libraries were prepared by immunoSEQ multiplex PCR; TCRdb keeps only in-frame clonotypes and omits some of them. Of tens of thousands of clones in the sample, under 95% are singletons; the top ten hold roughly 0.45%. The specimen comprised CD4+ T cells from peripheral blood mononuclear cells, sampled after pregnancy. These receptors originate from a female donor with multiple sclerosis, enrolled in a pregnancy study.

This chain links TRBV7-8 with TRBJ2-5; TRBD1 matches at 9 bases. Germline V gene data show CDR1 as SGHVS and CDR2 as FQNEAQ. The V segment lost 6 bases and the J segment 4 bases; nucleotides outside the gene matches: 3. This CDR3 region has 13 residues. CDR3 DNA sequence: TGTGCCAGCAGAGGACAGGGGAGAGAGACCCAGTACTTC. This translates into CASRGQGRETQYF.

The chain joins TRBV25-1 to TRBJ2-2; 7 positions agree with TRBD2. There are 14 residues in the CDR3. In germline, CDR1 is MGHDK, CDR2 SYGVNS. V shed 8 bases and J 2 bases; nucleotides not matched to a gene: 5. CDR3 residues: CASAQRGNTGELFF. The CDR3 DNA reads as TGTGCCAGCGCCCAGCGGGGAAACACCGGGGAGCTGTTTTTT.

CDR3 sequence (DNA): TGTGCCAGCAGTTCCGGGGTGGCTAACTATGGCTACACCTTC. It translates to CASSSGVANYGYTF. V is TRBV28 and J is TRBJ1-2; D is uncertain. Germline-derived CDR1 and CDR2 are MDHEN and SYDVKM. The germline V and J ends were trimmed by 4 bases and 0 bases, with 9 bases remaining between them. The CDR3 sequence is 14 residues long.

This rearrangement joins TRBV7-9 to TRBJ1-4, with D unclear. V lost 3 bases and J lost 7, with 18 bases in between. CDR3 length: 16 amino acids. CDR1 is SEHNR, CDR2 FQNEAQ, per germline (reference sequence). The CDR3 is CASSLGDGRVGEKLFF. Written as DNA, the CDR3 is TGTGCCAGCAGCTTGGGCGACGGGAGGGTTGGTGAAAAACTGTTTTTT.

The V gene is TRBV2, the J gene TRBJ1-5, with D hard to call. V lost 4 bases, J lost 3 bases, and 10 bases lay in between. Per the germline V gene, CDR1 is SNHLY and CDR2 is FYNNEI. There are 14 residues in the CDR3. DNA for the CDR3: TGTGCCAGCAGTGCCCAGGCCCTCAATCAGCCCCAGCATTTT. Translation gives CASSAQALNQPQHF.

CDR3 protein: CATSPPGRAGGYEQYF. CDR3 DNA: TGTGCCACCAGCCCCCCCGGAAGAGCAGGGGGCTACGAGCAGTACTTC. The chain combines TRBV15 with TRBJ2-7; 7 nucleotides match TRBD1. V dropped 5 bases and J dropped 3; count of bases not matched to a gene: 13. From germline, CDR1 is LNHNV and CDR2 YYDKDF (reference sequence). The CDR3 spans 16 residues.

The chain carries TRBV7-9 and TRBJ1-2; TRBD1 matches 10 bases. CDR1 SEHNR and CDR2 FQNEAQ come from the germline V gene (reference sequence). Trimming removed 5 bases from V and 6 bases from J; junction bases left unmatched: 3. This CDR3 is built from 13 residues. The CDR3 reads CASSRGQGDGYTF. The DNA for the CDR3 is TGTGCCAGCAGCCGAGGACAGGGGGATGGCTACACCTTC.

The CDR3: CASSSAGQGRETQYF. CDR3 in DNA: TGTGCCAGCAGCTCCGCGGGACAGGGGAGGGAGACCCAGTACTTC. J is TRBJ2-5 and V is TRBV5-6; 10 positions agree with TRBD1. Germline V gene data show CDR1 as SGHDT and CDR2 as YYEEEE. This CDR3 contains 15 residues. The V and J ends lost 3 bases and 5 bases, in that order; junction bases with no gene match: 7.

The chain is built from TRBV5-4 and TRBJ2-5; TRBD1 matches at 7 bases. Germline CDR1 is SGHNT and CDR2 is YYREEE (reference sequence). CDR3 length: 14 residues. With V trimmed by 4 bases and J by 4 bases, 7 bases remained unmatched. This chain's CDR3 is CASSVWDRRETQYF. The CDR3 coding sequence is TGTGCCAGCAGCGTCTGGGACAGAAGAGAGACCCAGTACTTC.